These 28 T cell receptor beta chains were sequenced from one sample in a study of blood T cell repertoires in COVID-19. Clones were read by immunoSEQ multiplex PCR, and TCRdb kept only the in-frame ones, dropping some. The repertoire consists of roughly 190,000 clones, with around 89% occurring once and the leading ten covering roughly 4.7%. The sample consisted of peripheral blood. Receptor source: a human donor in a cohort sampled during active COVID-19.

As regards this clone: This sample also contains other DNA sequences that code for the same CDR3. The CDR3 loop reads CASSLRGYEQYF. CDR3 nucleotides: TGTGCCAGCAGTTTAAGGGGGTACGAGCAGTACTTC. The chain combines TRBV12-3 or TRBV12-4 with TRBJ2-7; maybe TRBD1 (6 bases). V lost 2 bases, J lost 4 bases, and 6 bases lay in between. The CDR3 runs 12 residues.

V gene TRBV5-1 combines with J gene TRBJ2-7, with TRBD2 identical over 13 bases. The germline CDR1 and CDR2 sequences are SGHRS and YFSETQ. Trimming removed 2 bases from V and 6 bases from J; junction bases left unmatched: 11. The length of the CDR3 is 17 residues. The CDR3 sequence: CASSFTPGLAGASEQYF. CDR3 DNA sequence: TGCGCCAGCAGCTTTACTCCCGGACTAGCGGGAGCAAGCGAGCAGTACTTC. Full variable domain (rest looked up from reference TRBV5-1 and TRBJ2-7): KAGVTQTPRYLIKTRGQQVTLSCSPISGHRSVSWYQQTPGQGLQFLFEYFSETQRNKGNFPGRFSGRQFSNSRSEMNVSTLELGDSALYLCASSFTPGLAGASEQYFGPGTRLTVT.

This chain connects TRBV6-5 to TRBJ1-1, with D unresolved. The CDR3 is 16 amino acids. V dropped 2 bases and J dropped 4 bases, with 17 bases sitting between them. CDR1 and CDR2 from the germline V gene are MNHEY and SVGAGI. CDR3 bases: TGTGCCAGCAGTTACCTCGAGTGGAGGGTTGGCACTGAAGCTTTCTTT. The encoded protein is CASSYLEWRVGTEAFF.

V usage is TRBV6-5 and J usage is TRBJ2-5, with 10 nucleotides matching TRBD2. This CDR3 has 12 residues. Trimming removed 9 bases from V and 2 bases from J; junction bases left unmatched: 0. The V gene's germline CDR1 is MNHEY and CDR2 SVGAGI. In DNA form, the CDR3 reads TGTGCCAGTAGCGGGGGGCAAGAGACCCAGTACTTC. It encodes CASSGGQETQYF.

This clone has just a few counts. V usage is TRBV11-2 and J usage is TRBJ2-7; TRBD2 might be the D (6 bases). V lost 5 bases, J lost 1 base, and 15 bases lay in between. The germline gives CDR1 SGHAT, CDR2 FQNNGV. There are 15 residues in the CDR3. In DNA, the CDR3 is TGTGCCAGCAGCCCCCTTTGGAGGGGTTCCTACGAGCAGTACTTC. Translating gives CASSPLWRGSYEQYF.

The chain is built from TRBV18 and TRBJ2-3, with TRBD2 matching over 11 bases. The germline V gene encodes CDR1 KGHSH and CDR2 LQKENI. The CDR3 is 15 residues long. The V segment lost 3 bases and the J segment 7 bases; nucleotides outside the gene matches: 6. CDR3 DNA: TGTGCCAGCTCACCGGCTAGCGGGGGGACGAATACGCAGTATTTT. This sequence encodes CASSPASGGTNTQYF.

This clone showed up just once. The chain has TRBV3-1 (or the pseudogene TRBV3-2) and TRBJ2-3, with TRBD2 matching over 10 bases. The CDR3 covers 17 residues. The V segment lost 0 bases and the J segment 8 bases; nucleotides outside the gene matches: 11. CDR1 and CDR2 from the germline V gene are LGHDT and YNNKEL (reference sequence). CDR3 residues: CASSQDLSGRGHGTQYF. For the CDR3, the DNA is TGTGCCAGCAGCCAAGATTTGAGCGGGAGGGGGCATGGTACGCAGTATTTT.

The J gene is TRBJ2-5, the V gene TRBV3-1 (or the pseudogene TRBV3-2); 7 positions match TRBD1. The ends lost 6 bases at V and 3 bases at J; junction bases unmatched: 7. CDR3 length: 14 amino acids. CDR1 and CDR2 (germline): LGHDT, YNNKEL (reference sequence). This chain's CDR3 is CASRTFTGEETQYF. DNA of the CDR3: TGTGCCAGCAGGACCTTTACAGGGGAAGAGACCCAGTACTTC.

This sequence joins TRBV10-3 and TRBJ2-7; maybe TRBD1 (6 bases). This CDR3 has 14 amino acids. V was cut by 0 bases and J by 5 bases, with 11 bases left in between. Germline V CDR1 and CDR2: ENHRY, SYGVKD. The CDR3 sequence is CAISESQGSHEQYF. CDR3 in DNA: TGTGCCATCAGTGAGTCGCAGGGGTCTCACGAGCAGTACTTC.

This clone was seen only a few times. The chain is built from TRBV7-9 and TRBJ2-3, with D perhaps matching TRBD2 (5 bases). V was pared by 5 bases and J by 5 bases, with 20 bases between. The CDR3 contains 16 residues. Germline CDR1 SEHNR, CDR2 FQNEAQ (reference sequence). The CDR3 is CASSKAVSSRVDTQYF. For the CDR3, the DNA is TGTGCCAGCAGCAAAGCGGTGTCTAGCCGGGTAGATACGCAGTATTTT.

This chain joins TRBV6-2 or TRBV6-3 and TRBJ2-1; 7 nucleotides align to TRBD2. CDR1 is MNHEY, CDR2 SVGEGT, per germline. Germline trimming cut 2 bases from V and 4 bases from J; bases unmatched to any gene: 5. The length of the CDR3 is 15 residues. The CDR3, as DNA: TGTGCCAGCAGTTACCCAGGGCGGGGGTACAATGAGCAGTTCTTC. Protein product: CASSYPGRGYNEQFF.

The chain has TRBV15 and TRBJ2-7; 7 bases are a match to TRBD1. Trimming removed 0 bases from V and 7 bases from J; junction bases left unmatched: 15. The CDR3 covers 17 residues. Germline lookup yields CDR1 LNHNV and CDR2 YYDKDF (reference sequence). Here the CDR3 DNA reads TGTGCCACCAGCAGAGATTGGTCCGGGACAGCCTTATTGGAGCAGTACTTC. It encodes CATSRDWSGTALLEQYF.

This CDR3 reads CASSPDANREQFF. The CDR3 DNA follows: TGCGCCAGCAGTCCCGATGCGAATAGAGAGCAGTTCTTC. The gene calls are TRBV5-1 and TRBJ2-1; D call uncertain. The CDR3 spans 13 residues. The V gene's germline CDR1 is SGHRS and CDR2 YFSETQ. V was clipped by 5 bases and J by 10 bases, with 16 bases between them.

The V call is TRBV11-2, the J call TRBJ1-4, with D maybe TRBD1 (6 bases). CDR1 and CDR2 (germline): SGHAT, FQNNGV. The CDR3 extends over 14 amino acids. V was shortened by 3 bases and J by 7 bases, with 12 bases between the two germline ends. The CDR3 nucleotides read TGTGCCAGCAGCTTGGGGGGGCTTGGTGAAAAACTGTTTTTT. Amino acid sequence: CASSLGGLGEKLFF.

This clone was counted a few times. J is TRBJ2-7 and V is TRBV19; 11 bases fit TRBD2. Germline V CDR1 and CDR2: LNHDA, SQIVND (reference sequence). Losses at the gene ends were 1 base for V and 7 bases for J; bases not matched to a gene: 3. CDR3 length: 14 amino acids. CDR3 bases: TGTGCCAGTAGTATAGCCGGGACTAGCGGTGAGCAGTACTTC. Translated, it gives CASSIAGTSGEQYF.

This clone showed up just once. This chain connects TRBV4-3 to TRBJ2-5, with a weak D call TRBD1 (6 bases). CDR1 is LGHNA and CDR2 is YSLEER in the germline V gene. This CDR3 region has 14 residues. V shed 0 bases and J shed 5 bases, with 10 bases lying between them. The CDR3 coding sequence is TGCGCCAGCAGCCAAGATACAGGGACGGAGACCCAGTACTTC. Translating gives CASSQDTGTETQYF.

CDR3 region: CASSSLGQAGYTF. CDR3 bases: TGTGCCAGCAGTTCCCTAGGACAGGCTGGCTACACCTTC. V is TRBV12-3 or TRBV12-4 and J is TRBJ1-2; 7 bases align to TRBD1. J was trimmed by 7 bases and V by 4 bases; bases with no gene match: 6. The CDR3 length is 13 residues.

The V gene is TRBV28, the J gene TRBJ2-7; 11 nucleotides line up with TRBD2. The V segment lost 6 bases and the J segment 1 base; nucleotides outside the gene matches: 2. Germline CDR1 MDHEN, CDR2 SYDVKM. The CDR3 sequence is 14 residues long. The CDR3 coding sequence is TGTGCCAGCAGGTCTAGCGGGAGGTCCTACGAGCAGTACTTC. This encodes CASRSSGRSYEQYF.

The chain carries TRBV27 and TRBJ1-2; the D gene is possibly TRBD1 (5 bases). CDR3 length equals 13 residues. V shed 0 bases and J shed 7 bases, with 9 bases lying between them. The germline CDR1 and CDR2 sequences are MNHEY and SMNVEV (reference sequence). This CDR3 reads CASSLSGGGGYTF. As DNA, the CDR3 is TGTGCCAGCAGTTTATCGGGGGGGGGTGGCTACACCTTC.

The chain employs TRBV6-2 or TRBV6-3 and TRBJ2-4; 10 nucleotides match TRBD1. J lost 4 bases, V lost 6 bases, and 6 bases had no gene match. This CDR3 has 15 amino acids. Germline assignment: CDR1 MNHEY and CDR2 SVGEGT. The CDR3 DNA follows: TGTGCCAGCAGCTCGGCGGGACAGGGGAAAAACATTCAGTACTTC. This sequence encodes CASSSAGQGKNIQYF.

The chain employs TRBV27 and TRBJ2-7; a weak D match, TRBD2 (5 bases). Germline V gene lookup returns CDR1 MNHEY and CDR2 SMNVEV (reference sequence). Deletions cut 6 bases from V and 2 bases from J, with 26 bases between. This CDR3 is 18 amino acids long. CDR3 loop: CASSRNASPRGMAYEQYF. The CDR3, as DNA: TGTGCCAGCAGCCGAAACGCCTCGCCTAGAGGGATGGCCTACGAGCAGTACTTC.

The genes are TRBV2 and TRBJ2-3; 8 nucleotides agree with TRBD2. The CDR3 extends over 16 amino acids. Germline CDR1 reads SNHLY; CDR2 reads FYNNEI. Trimming at V came to 7 bases and at J to 3 bases, leaving 12 bases not matched to a gene. Here the CDR3 DNA reads TGTGCCAGCAAGGCCCCGGGGGGGGGCGTAACAGATACGCAGTATTTT. Translated, it gives CASKAPGGGVTDTQYF. Drawing the rest from reference TRBV2 and TRBJ2-3, the complete variable domain is EPEVTQTPSHQVTQMGQEVILRCVPISNHLYFYWYRQILGQKVEFLVSFYNNEISEKSEIFDDQFSVERPDGSNFTLKIRSTKLEDSAMYFCASKAPGGGVTDTQYFGPGTRLTVL.

The chain's CDR3 is CASSQGGGLAGEETQYF. In DNA, the CDR3 is TGTGCCAGCAGCCAGGGGGGGGGTCTAGCGGGAGAAGAGACCCAGTACTTC. The rearrangement uses TRBV4-2 and TRBJ2-5; TRBD2 matches 10 bases. Germline assignment: CDR1 LGHNA and CDR2 YNFKEQ. The CDR3 sequence is 17 residues long. After removal of 3 bases from V and 3 bases from J, the junction contained 10 bases not matched to a gene.

In DNA, the CDR3 is TGTGCCAGCACCAACCCTAGGGGTCGGACCTACGAGCAGTACTTC. It specifies CASTNPRGRTYEQYF. V and J are TRBV6-5 and TRBJ2-7, with TRBD1 as a possible D gene (5 bases). Trimming left V 7 bases short and J 2 bases short, with 18 bases between. CDR3 length: 15 residues. Germline CDR1 reads MNHEY; CDR2 reads SVGAGI.

This chain joins TRBV27 and TRBJ2-5; the match to TRBD2 covers 7 bases. J was trimmed by 3 bases and V by 2 bases; bases with no gene match: 3. The CDR3 runs to 14 residues. CDR1 is MNHEY, CDR2 SMNVEV, per germline (reference sequence). CDR3: CASSLRGGEETQYF. The CDR3 DNA follows: TGTGCCAGCAGTTTACGGGGAGGGGAAGAGACCCAGTACTTC.

The chain uses TRBV9 and TRBJ2-3; the D gene is possibly TRBD2 (5 bases). The germline V gene encodes CDR1 SGDLS and CDR2 YYNGEE. Trimming pared 0 bases from V and 0 bases from J, leaving 11 bases between. The CDR3 extends over 16 amino acids. This chain's CDR3 is CASSVETTPSTDTQYF. CDR3 bases: TGTGCCAGCAGCGTAGAGACTACCCCTAGCACAGATACGCAGTATTTT.

Written as DNA, the CDR3 is TGTGCCAGCAGTGAATTGGGCAATAATTCACCCCTCCACTTT. Translation: CASSELGNNSPLHF. The rearrangement joins TRBV6-1 to TRBJ1-6; D is undetermined. Germline CDR1 is MNHNS and CDR2 is SASEGT. V was clipped by 2 bases and J by 5 bases, with 7 bases between them. This CDR3 is built from 14 residues.

This chain joins TRBV5-1 and TRBJ2-7; tentative D call: TRBD2 (7 bases). Germline V gives CDR1 SGHRS, CDR2 YFSETQ. The CDR3 is made up of 15 amino acids. Trimming pared 3 bases from V and 6 bases from J, leaving 19 bases between. The CDR3 DNA reads as TGCGCCAGCAGCTGGACCGGGGGGACACCGGTCGAGCAGTACTTC. This sequence encodes CASSWTGGTPVEQYF.